A selection of T cell receptor beta chains follows, all from one sample in a study of beta chain features in type 1 diabetes. TCRdb's copy holds only in-frame clones and misses some; the assay was immunoSEQ multiplex PCR. In the table there are around 130,000 clones, about 10% of which are singletons. The sequenced sample was central memory CD4+ T cells from blood. The receptor set was obtained from a man aged 25-45 years with type 1 diabetes. Both conserved end residues are part of each CDR3. D genes are given only for firm matches. Size is omitted from some rows. Given values are once, few, many or a class for expanded clones.

size	V	J	D	CDR3	DNA
.	TRBV21-1	TRBJ1-1	.	CASSKEIGGTEAFF	TGTGCCAGCAGCAAAGAGATTGGAGGTACTGAAGCTTTCTTT
.	TRBV2	TRBJ2-2	.	CASSGRSLNTGELFF	TGTGCCAGCAGTGGTCGGAGCTTGAACACCGGGGAGCTGTTTTTT
many	TRBV5-1	TRBJ1-4	TRBD1	CASRQTGEREKLFF	TGCGCCAGCCGCCAAACAGGGGAACGCGAAAAACTGTTTTTT
few	TRBV29-1	TRBJ1-2	TRBD1	CSVGEWDSYYGYTF	TGCAGCGTTGGGGAATGGGACAGCTACTATGGCTACACCTTC
.	TRBV19	TRBJ2-3	.	CASSQGTNQYF	TGTGCCAGTAGTCAGGGGACCAACCAGTATTTT
.	TRBV5-1	TRBJ2-5	.	CASSPAGTSQETQYF	TGCGCCAGCAGCCCCGCCGGGACATCACAAGAGACCCAGTACTTC
few	TRBV9	TRBJ2-5	.	CASSAGQETQYF	TGTGCCAGCAGCGCCGGGCAAGAGACCCAGTACTTC
few	TRBV4-1	TRBJ1-2	TRBD1	CASSQGDRERYGYTF	TGCGCCAGCAGCCAAGGGGACAGGGAAAGGTATGGCTACACCTTC
.	TRBV19	TRBJ2-5	.	CASSSRQSETQYF	TGTGCCAGTAGTTCCCGACAATCAGAGACCCAGTACTTC
few	TRBV5-4	TRBJ2-5	.	CASSSRDIETQYF	TGTGCCAGCAGCTCTAGGGACATCGAGACCCAGTACTTC
.	TRBV5-6	TRBJ2-3	TRBD1	CASSLGPGQTDTQYF	TGTGCCAGCAGCCTGGGGCCGGGACAGACAGATACGCAGTATTTT
few	TRBV29-1	TRBJ2-5	TRBD2	CSVASGAPETQYF	TGCAGCGTTGCGAGCGGGGCCCCGGAGACCCAGTACTTC
.	TRBV21-1	TRBJ2-5	.	CASSSRILLAGDPLAQYF	TGTGCCAGCAGCTCTCGGATCCTACTAGCGGGGGATCCTCTGGCCCAGTACTTC
.	TRBV12-5	TRBJ1-6	TRBD1	CASGDRGDSPLHF	TGTGCTAGTGGTGACAGGGGGGATTCACCCCTCCACTTT
.	TRBV7-2	TRBJ2-3	.	CASSLDGGTDTQYF	TGTGCCAGCAGCTTAGACGGGGGCACAGATACGCAGTATTTT
.	TRBV23-1	TRBJ2-7	.	CASSQFPCGIGGHEQYF	TGCGCCAGCAGTCAATTCCCGTGCGGGATCGGCGGCCACGAGCAGTACTTC
few	TRBV2	TRBJ2-2	TRBD1	CASSPGGGTGELFF	TGTGCCAGCAGCCCAGGGGGTGGCACCGGGGAGCTGTTTTTT
few	TRBV7-9	TRBJ2-5	TRBD1	CASSSPGQGYQETQYF	TGTGCCAGCAGTTCACCGGGACAGGGGTACCAAGAGACCCAGTACTTC
few	TRBV5-4	TRBJ2-7	.	CASSFVEGNYEQYF	TGTGCCAGCAGCTTCGTCGAGGGCAACTACGAGCAGTACTTC
once	TRBV19	TRBJ2-1	.	CASGTFPEQFF	TGTGCCAGCGGGACTTTCCCTGAGCAGTTCTTC
.	TRBV28	TRBJ2-5	TRBD1	CASSSSGGGETQYF	TGTGCCAGCAGTTCCTCAGGGGGCGGGGAGACCCAGTACTTC
few	TRBV27	TRBJ2-3	TRBD1	CASSPRGIRDRVSRDTQYF	TGTGCCAGCAGTCCCCGAGGAATCCGGGACAGGGTTAGTAGAGATACGCAGTATTTT
few	TRBV5-4	TRBJ2-2	TRBD1	CASSPGTGANTGELFF	TGTGCCAGCAGCCCAGGGACAGGGGCGAACACCGGGGAGCTGTTTTTT
few	TRBV28	TRBJ2-3	.	CASSLDRNTDTQYF	TGTGCCAGCAGTTTGGACAGAAACACAGATACGCAGTATTTT
.	TRBV5-6	TRBJ2-7	TRBD1	CASSWGAGTGAYEQYF	TGTGCCAGCAGCTGGGGAGCCGGGACAGGGGCCTACGAGCAGTACTTC
few	TRBV27	TRBJ2-3	.	CASSLEGSTDTQYF	TGTGCCAGCAGCTTGGAGGGGAGCACAGATACGCAGTATTTT
.	TRBV6-5	TRBJ1-4	.	CASRGLANEKLFF	TGTGCCAGCAGGGGGCTGGCTAATGAAAAACTGTTTTTT
.	TRBV15	TRBJ2-5	.	CATSRDTEETQYF	TGTGCCACCAGCCGGGACACTGAAGAGACCCAGTACTTC
few	TRBV30	TRBJ2-7	.	CAWEKGRFSSSEQYF	TGTGCCTGGGAGAAAGGCCGCTTTAGCTCTTCTGAGCAGTACTTC
once	TRBV30	TRBJ1-4	.	CAWSRPGAREKLFF	TGTGCCTGGAGTCGACCTGGGGCTCGTGAAAAACTGTTTTTT
few	TRBV28	TRBJ1-5	.	CASSLPFQPQHF	TGTGCCAGCAGTTTACCCTTCCAGCCCCAGCATTTT
.	TRBV5-1	TRBJ1-2	.	CASSFGENGYTF	TGCGCCAGCAGCTTCGGAGAGAATGGCTACACCTTC
few	TRBV7-8	TRBJ2-5	TRBD2	CASSLGLAGRQETQYF	TGTGCCAGCAGCTTAGGACTAGCGGGGCGTCAGGAGACCCAGTACTTC
.	TRBV5-1	TRBJ1-3	.	CASSPEGLGNTIYF	TGCGCCAGCAGCCCCGAGGGCCTTGGAAACACCATATATTTT
.	TRBV5-4	TRBJ2-2	TRBD1	CASSLGGTGNTGELFF	TGTGCCAGCAGCTTGGGGGGGACAGGGAACACCGGGGAGCTGTTTTTT
.	TRBV5-4	TRBJ2-5	TRBD2	CASSVGSGGDETQYF	TGTGCCAGCAGCGTAGGCAGCGGGGGAGACGAGACCCAGTACTTC
.	TRBV7-2	TRBJ2-1	TRBD2	CASSLTSGGYNEQFF	TGTGCCAGCAGCTTAACTAGCGGGGGCTACAATGAGCAGTTCTTC
few	TRBV7-9	TRBJ2-3	TRBD1	CASSSGDRGSTDTQYF	TGTGCCAGCAGCTCCGGGGACAGGGGTAGCACAGATACGCAGTATTTT
.	TRBV4-2	TRBJ1-6	.	CASSRDSSPLHF	TGTGCCAGCAGCCGGGACTCTTCACCCCTCCACTTT
few	TRBV10-3	TRBJ2-7	.	CAISGTESSYEQYF	TGTGCCATCAGTGGGACAGAAAGCTCCTACGAGCAGTACTTC
.	TRBV9	TRBJ1-2	.	CASSVQGYGYTF	TGTGCCAGCAGCGTACAGGGGTATGGCTACACCTTC
once	TRBV11-2	TRBJ2-7	TRBD2	CASSPGLAGGHHEQYF	TGTGCCAGCAGCCCGGGACTAGCGGGGGGGCACCACGAGCAGTACTTC
.	TRBV11-2	TRBJ2-3	TRBD2	CASSITGTSFTTDTQYF	TGTGCCAGCAGCATTACCGGGACTAGTTTTACGACAGATACGCAGTATTTT
.	TRBV28	TRBJ1-2	TRBD1	CASSQPQGAYLSKGNYGYTF	TGTGCCAGCAGTCAACCCCAGGGGGCTTACCTATCCAAGGGAAACTATGGCTACACCTTC
once	TRBV2	TRBJ1-2	TRBD1	CASSIQGGYGYTF	TGTGCCAGCAGTATACAGGGGGGCTATGGCTACACCTTC
few	TRBV18	TRBJ1-6	.	CASSRGEYGSPLHF	TGTGCCAGCTCGCGGGGGGAATATGGTTCACCCCTCCACTTT
.	TRBV6-5	TRBJ2-3	.	CASHPGAGPDTQYF	TGTGCCAGCCACCCAGGGGCCGGTCCAGATACGCAGTATTTT
.	TRBV27	TRBJ2-3	TRBD2	CASSWLAGSDTQYF	TGTGCCAGCAGTTGGCTAGCGGGGTCAGATACGCAGTATTTT
.	TRBV6-5	TRBJ2-7	.	CASSPKMGGYEQYF	TGTGCCAGCAGTCCTAAAATGGGGGGCTACGAGCAGTACTTC
few	TRBV25-1	TRBJ2-5	.	CASSEGFSGSGSGETQYF	TGTGCCAGCAGTGAAGGTTTCTCCGGCTCGGGCAGCGGAGAGACCCAGTACTTC
.	TRBV6-6	TRBJ2-3	.	CATLQASFTDTQYF	TGTGCCACCCTACAGGCCTCTTTCACAGATACGCAGTATTTT
.	TRBV20-1	TRBJ2-7	.	CSARSSHEQYF	TGCAGTGCTAGATCTAGCCACGAGCAGTACTTC
.	TRBV15	TRBJ2-7	TRBD1	CATSRDLVGDRVSYEQYF	TGTGCCACCAGCAGAGATTTGGTAGGGGACAGGGTCTCCTACGAGCAGTACTTC
few	TRBV9	TRBJ2-5	TRBD1	CASSVGDRGGQETQYF	TGTGCCAGCAGCGTAGGAGACAGGGGGGGCCAAGAGACCCAGTACTTC
many	TRBV7-9	TRBJ1-6	.	CASSLDVAAGSPLHF	TGTGCCAGCAGCTTAGACGTGGCAGCAGGTTCACCCCTCCACTTT